What follows are 27 T cell receptor beta chains derived from one specimen sequenced in a study of CD8 T cells in ankylosing spondylitis. Using its own MiXCR run on the 5' RACE reads, TCRdb lists one record per CDR3 protein. The sample consists of about 7,000 distinct CDR3 sequences, approximately 2.7% of them appearing once. Input material: blood, either unsorted or a sorted T cell fraction (not recorded which). These TCRs come from a female donor with ankylosing spondylitis or in good health (not recorded which).

By proportion, this clonotype is medium-sized. The rearrangement joins TRBV9 to TRBJ2-7; TRBD1 agrees at 7 bases. V shed 4 bases and J 5 bases; nucleotides not matched to a gene: 15. There are 16 residues in the CDR3. In germline, CDR1 is SGDLS, CDR2 YYNGEE. The CDR3 is CASSHHGDSTWDEQYF. DNA for the CDR3: TGTGCCAGCAGCCATCACGGGGACAGCACGTGGGACGAGCAGTACTTC. The full variable domain, in which reference TRBV9 and TRBJ2-7 provide the parts outside the CDR3, is DSGVTQTPKHLITATGQRVTLRCSPRSGDLSVYWYQQSLDQGLQFLIQYYNGEERAKGNILERFSAQQFPDLHSELNLSSLELGDSALYFCASSHHGDSTWDEQYFGPGTRLTVT.

By sample fraction, this clonotype is medium-sized. The V gene is TRBV9, the J gene TRBJ2-3; D possibly corresponds to TRBD2 (6 bases). Germline lookup yields CDR1 SGDLS and CDR2 YYNGEE. The V gene lost 0 bases and the J gene lost 7 bases, with 15 bases spanning the gap. The CDR3 runs 15 residues. This CDR3 is CASSVGPRLDHTQYF. The CDR3, as DNA: TGTGCCAGCAGCGTAGGCCCGCGACTAGATCATACGCAGTATTTT.

This clonotype was recorded many times. The rearrangement joins TRBV9 to TRBJ2-3; 12 nucleotides agree with TRBD2. The CDR3 contains 16 residues. Germline V lookup: CDR1 SGDLS, CDR2 YYNGEE. Trimming cost V 0 bases and J 5 bases; bases outside gene matches: 4. For the CDR3, the DNA is TGTGCCAGCAGCGTAGCTAGCGGGGGGGAAGGAGATACGCAGTATTTT. Protein sequence: CASSVASGGEGDTQYF.

This clonotype was recorded at least ten times. The junction does not match germline at one end; this may be a read error. V is TRBV9 and J is TRBJ2-5; D not resolved. Germline assignment: CDR1 SGDLS and CDR2 YYNGEE. This CDR3 has 13 residues. This CDR3 is CASSVAGLEAQYF. For the CDR3, the DNA is TGTGCCAGCAGCGTAGCCGGGTTAGAGGCCCAGTACTTC.

This clonotype has a count of ten or more. This chain joins TRBV9 and TRBJ2-2, with D perhaps given as TRBD1 or TRBD2 (6 bases each). The germline V gene encodes CDR1 SGDLS and CDR2 YYNGEE. Deletions cut 0 bases from V and 9 bases from J, with 15 bases between. This CDR3 contains 15 residues. The CDR3 DNA reads TGTGCCAGCAGCGTAGACGGGGGCCAGGTCAGGGAGCTGTTTTTT. Protein: CASSVDGGQVRELFF.

This clonotype has a count of ten or more. The rearrangement joins TRBV9 to TRBJ2-1, with D perhaps TRBD1 or TRBD2 (7 bases each). CDR1 SGDLS and CDR2 YYNGEE come from the germline V gene. V was cut by 3 bases and J by 3 bases, with 16 bases left in between. CDR3 length equals 16 residues. The CDR3 DNA is TGTGCCAGCAGCGGGGGGGGTCACAGGGGCTACAATGAGCAGTTCTTC. Encoded protein: CASSGGGHRGYNEQFF.

In its sample, this clonotype is medium-sized. This rearrangement joins TRBV9 to TRBJ1-1; TRBD1 is a possible D gene (5 bases). V was cut by 2 bases and J by 7 bases, with 21 bases left in between. This CDR3 contains 16 residues. Germline-derived CDR1 and CDR2 are SGDLS and YYNGEE. CDR3: CASSVAVAGRTVEAFF. CDR3 DNA: TGTGCCAGCAGCGTCGCTGTGGCAGGGAGAACAGTTGAAGCTTTCTTT. Looking up the rest from reference TRBV9 and TRBJ1-1 gives the full variable domain: DSGVTQTPKHLITATGQRVTLRCSPRSGDLSVYWYQQSLDQGLQFLIQYYNGEERAKGNILERFSAQQFPDLHSELNLSSLELGDSALYFCASSVAVAGRTVEAFFGQGTRLTVV.

This clonotype was counted ten times or more. This chain links TRBV9 with TRBJ2-2; 10 bases fit TRBD2. The CDR3 has 17 residues. Trimming cost V 1 base and J 7 bases; bases outside gene matches: 10. Germline V gene data show CDR1 as SGDLS and CDR2 as YYNGEE. CDR3 amino acids: CASSVNTAGGPGGELFF. The CDR3 region has the DNA TGTGCCAGCAGCGTAAACACAGCGGGAGGGCCAGGCGGGGAGCTGTTTTTT.

This clonotype was counted many times. The V and J genes are TRBV9 and TRBJ2-1; 10 bases are a match to TRBD2. Germline CDR1 SGDLS, CDR2 YYNGEE. The trim removed 0 bases at V and 8 bases at J, leaving 8 bases unmatched. The CDR3 is made up of 16 amino acids. CDR3 sequence (DNA): TGTGCCAGCAGCGTAGCTAGCGGGAGCCCCACGGATGAGCAGTTCTTC. As protein: CASSVASGSPTDEQFF.

This clonotype was recorded at least ten times. The chain recombines TRBV9 with TRBJ2-5; 9 positions agree with TRBD2. Germline assignment: CDR1 SGDLS and CDR2 YYNGEE. This CDR3 region has 14 residues. With 3 bases clipped from V and 2 bases from J, the junction kept 2 bases outside the gene matches. The CDR3 DNA follows: TGTGCCAGCAGCGGGAGCGGGAGGCAAGAGACCCAGTACTTC. It is translated as CASSGSGRQETQYF.

This clonotype was seen repeatedly, ten times or more. The rearrangement joins TRBV9 to TRBJ2-1, with D possibly TRBD2 on 7 matching bases. Germline V gene data show CDR1 as SGDLS and CDR2 as YYNGEE. CDR3 length equals 15 residues. Trimming took off 4 bases at V and 7 bases at J, with 18 bases between the two ends. The CDR3 sequence is CASSLEGGVLNEQFF. The DNA of the CDR3 is TGTGCCAGCAGCCTTGAGGGGGGGGTCTTAAATGAGCAGTTCTTC.

This clonotype was detected many times. V and J are TRBV9 and TRBJ2-1; 7 nucleotides line up with TRBD1. Looked up from germline, CDR1 is SGDLS and CDR2 is YYNGEE. With V trimmed by 3 bases and J by 8 bases, 14 bases remained unmatched. The CDR3 runs to 16 residues. The CDR3: CASSESPGQQNHEQFF. The CDR3 bases are TGTGCCAGCAGCGAGTCGCCGGGACAGCAAAATCATGAGCAGTTCTTC.

This clonotype was observed many times. The chain links TRBV9 to TRBJ2-7, with D possibly being TRBD1 (5 bases). The germline CDR1 and CDR2 sequences are SGDLS and YYNGEE. V lost 0 bases and J 5 bases, leaving 18 bases between the germline ends. This CDR3 has 16 residues. In DNA form, the CDR3 reads TGTGCCAGCAGCGTAGGGACCCTCGCACAGGAACACGAGCAGTACTTC. Translation gives CASSVGTLAQEHEQYF.

This clonotype appeared many times. The J gene is TRBJ2-5, the V gene TRBV9; D gene unclear. The germline V and J ends were trimmed by 0 bases and 3 bases, with 3 bases remaining between them. This CDR3 spans 12 amino acids. The germline gives CDR1 SGDLS, CDR2 YYNGEE. CDR3 in DNA: TGTGCCAGCAGCGTAGGGGAAGAGACCCAGTACTTC. Amino acid sequence: CASSVGEETQYF.

In its sample, this clonotype was seen a few times. V gene TRBV9 combines with J gene TRBJ2-1; 7 bases agree with TRBD2. CDR1 is SGDLS, CDR2 YYNGEE, per germline. This CDR3 is 15 amino acids long. The V gene end was trimmed by 0 bases and the J gene end by 6 bases; junction bases not matched to a gene: 6. Written as DNA, the CDR3 is TGTGCCAGCAGCGTAGGGGGAGGGCCACCCAATGAGCAGTTCTTC. Amino acids: CASSVGGGPPNEQFF.

This clonotype was recorded at least ten times. The chain joins TRBV9 to TRBJ2-1; 8 positions match TRBD2. Trimming cost V 7 bases and J 7 bases; bases outside gene matches: 10. The CDR3 is 14 amino acids. Germline CDR1 reads SGDLS; CDR2 reads YYNGEE. The CDR3 DNA sequence: TGTGCCAGCTCCGGGACTAGGAGCAAAAATGAGCAGTTCTTC. Amino acids: CASSGTRSKNEQFF.

This clonotype ranks as medium-sized. The V gene is TRBV9, the J gene TRBJ2-1; maybe TRBD1 (7 bases). Germline CDR1 and CDR2: SGDLS and YYNGEE. The V and J ends lost 2 bases and 7 bases respectively, with 13 bases between them. The CDR3 has 14 amino acids. The CDR3 reads CASSVSPGGNEQFF. The CDR3 DNA reads TGTGCCAGCAGCGTCAGCCCAGGGGGGAATGAGCAGTTCTTC.

This clonotype showed up many times. This chain uses TRBV9 with TRBJ2-7; D may be TRBD1 (6 bases). CDR3 length: 15 residues. V was cut by 3 bases and J by 2 bases, with 15 bases left in between. Germline V gene sequence: CDR1 SGDLS, CDR2 YYNGEE. The DNA of the CDR3 is TGTGCCAGCAGCGAGGAACAGGGTAGGGCCTACGAGCAGTACTTC. Protein: CASSEEQGRAYEQYF. The whole variable domain, remainder taken from reference TRBV9 and TRBJ2-7, is DSGVTQTPKHLITATGQRVTLRCSPRSGDLSVYWYQQSLDQGLQFLIQYYNGEERAKGNILERFSAQQFPDLHSELNLSSLELGDSALYFCASSEEQGRAYEQYFGPGTRLTVT.

This clonotype appeared many times. V gene TRBV9 combines with J gene TRBJ2-2; tentatively, D is TRBD2 (5 bases). V gave up 2 bases and J gave up 5 bases, with 7 bases separating them. Germline CDR1 reads SGDLS; CDR2 reads YYNGEE. The CDR3 runs to 13 residues. Here the CDR3 DNA reads TGTGCCAGCAGCGTCTTAGCGACCGGGGAGCTGTTTTTT. It codes for CASSVLATGELFF.

By proportion, this clonotype is medium-sized (0.01 to 0.1%). The chain is built from TRBV9 and TRBJ2-3; D is uncertain. This CDR3 is built from 14 residues. Germline CDR1 reads SGDLS; CDR2 reads YYNGEE. Trimming took 0 bases from V and 6 from J, leaving 11 bases between them. CDR3 loop: CASSVDGVVDTQYF. In DNA form, the CDR3 reads TGTGCCAGCAGCGTAGATGGAGTTGTGGATACGCAGTATTTT.

In this sample, this clonotype turned up many times. This rearrangement joins TRBV9 to TRBJ2-5, with 10 bases lining up with TRBD2. This CDR3 is 16 amino acids long. The germline V gene has CDR1 SGDLS and CDR2 YYNGEE. Losses at the gene ends were 0 bases for V and 5 bases for J; bases not matched to a gene: 7. CDR3 DNA: TGTGCCAGCAGCGTAGGGCTAGCGGGAGTTGCGGAGACCCAGTACTTC. Amino acids: CASSVGLAGVAETQYF.

This clonotype is categorized as medium-sized. The V and J genes are TRBV9 and TRBJ2-1; TRBD2 matches at 7 bases. This CDR3 comprises 16 residues. The germline gives CDR1 SGDLS, CDR2 YYNGEE. V lost 0 bases, J lost 2 bases, and 5 bases stayed unmatched. CDR3 DNA sequence: TGTGCCAGCAGCGTAGATTGGGCGGGGGCCTACAATGAGCAGTTCTTC. This gives the protein CASSVDWAGAYNEQFF.

The V gene is TRBV9, the J gene TRBJ2-4; D remains unclear. The V gene's germline CDR1 is SGDLS and CDR2 YYNGEE. The CDR3 has 13 amino acids. V was shortened by 0 bases and J by 9 bases, with 10 bases between the two germline ends. CDR3 loop: CASSVGVEIIQYF. In DNA, the CDR3 is TGTGCCAGCAGCGTAGGGGTAGAAATCATTCAGTACTTC.

This clonotype was detected many times. The V and J genes are TRBV9 and TRBJ1-1, with D uncertain. This CDR3 contains 13 residues. V was cut by 3 bases and J by 0 bases, with 6 bases left in between. CDR1 and CDR2 from the germline V gene are SGDLS and YYNGEE. The CDR3 spells CASSAEMNTEAFF. The CDR3 DNA reads as TGTGCCAGCAGCGCCGAGATGAACACTGAAGCTTTCTTT.

This clonotype was seen at least ten times. The chain joins TRBV9 to TRBJ2-1; 11 bases align to TRBD2. V lost 4 bases, J lost 8 bases, and 8 bases stayed unmatched. CDR1 is SGDLS, CDR2 YYNGEE, per germline. The CDR3 totals 15 residues. CDR3 in amino acids: CASSSTSGSLHEQFF. In DNA form, the CDR3 reads TGTGCCAGCAGCAGCACTAGCGGGAGTCTCCATGAGCAGTTCTTC.

This clonotype has a count of ten or more. J is TRBJ2-1 and V is TRBV9, with TRBD1 matching 7 bases. CDR3 length: 15 residues. CDR1 is SGDLS, CDR2 YYNGEE, per germline. V dropped 0 bases and J dropped 4; count of bases not matched to a gene: 4. Here the CDR3 reads CASSVATGQYNEQFF. CDR3 nucleotide sequence: TGTGCCAGCAGCGTAGCTACGGGACAGTACAATGAGCAGTTCTTC.

This clonotype has a count of ten or more. This chain joins TRBV9 and TRBJ2-3; TRBD2 agrees at 7 bases. From germline, CDR1 is SGDLS and CDR2 YYNGEE. V lost 2 bases and J lost 0; bases outside the gene matches: 0. This CDR3 has 14 residues. This CDR3 reads CASSVSGSTDTQYF. The DNA for the CDR3 is TGTGCCAGCAGCGTTAGCGGGAGCACAGATACGCAGTATTTT.